This T cell receptor (beta chain) is drawn from a study of high-grade serous ovarian cancer treatment subgroups. Whole-study results and caveats: Repertoire similarity ranged about 0.095 to 0.79 between tumors of one patient. Spatial context was lost because tumors were sequenced in bulk.

A word on this clone: Its antigen is undetermined.

Tumor samples were obtained before definitive surgery or chemotherapy. The protocol was immunoSEQ multiplex PCR, while the TCRdb copy is restricted to in-frame clones and leaves out a portion. The data show 7,500 to 8,500 clones, more than 60% seen once. In germline, CDR1 is MNHEY, CDR2 SVGAGI. The junction had 4 bases not matched to a gene; V was cut back by 0 bases and J by 6 bases. This CDR3 has 16 amino acids. The chain joins TRBV6-5 to TRBJ2-7; 14 bases fit TRBD2. Specimen: tumor tissue. The receptor was derived from a human donor with high-grade serous ovarian cancer. The CDR3: CASSYSRTSGRREQYF. The CDR3 DNA reads as TGTGCCAGCAGTTACTCGAGGACTAGCGGGAGGCGCGAGCAGTACTTC.